This entry features one TCR beta chain sequence. CDR3 length equals 17 residues. V was clipped by 1 base and J by 3 bases, with 16 bases between them. Germline values: CDR1 KGHSH, CDR2 LQKENI. TCRdb processed the 5' RACE reads anew with MiXCR; each CDR3 protein has one entry. This table has approximately 410,000 distinct CDR3 sequences, approximately 17% appearing once. This sample is drawn from a study of identical twins. Material: naive T cells sorted from blood. The chain uses TRBV18 and TRBJ2-1, with no clear D. The TCR comes from a man aged 50 to 59 in good health. CDR3 sequence reads: CASSPLLEALNYNEQFF. CDR3 nucleotides: TGTGCCAGCTCACCACTCCTCGAGGCCCTCAACTACAATGAGCAGTTCTTC.